The rows below give T cell receptor beta chains drawn from one sample of a study of regulatory T cells in long-lasting Graves disease. TCRdb reanalysed the multiplex PCR reads using MiXCR and keeps one entry per CDR3 protein. The data show 400,000 to 500,000 distinct CDR3 sequences, approximately 14% seen once. This same sample was also part of a study on T cells in Graves' hyperthyroidism and ophthalmopathy.

Sequenced here: peripheral blood mononuclear cells (PBMCs), sampled at new diagnosis, from a patient treated with antithyroid drugs. These receptors all stem from a woman aged 45-60 years with Graves disease. Both conserved end residues are part of each CDR3. The D gene is left open where the match is weak. Size is stated for part of the rows, as once, few or many counts, or as a class when the clone is expanded.

TRBJ1-2 | . | few | TRBV28 | CAIGRDGYTF | TGTGCCATAGGGAGGGATGGCTACACCTTC
TRBJ2-1 | . | many | TRBV3-1 | CASSQVPGSYNEQFF | TGTGCCAGCAGCCAAGTCCCAGGGTCCTACAATGAGCAGTTCTTC
TRBJ2-7 | TRBD2 | many | TRBV20-1 | CSARLAGVGEQYF | TGCAGTGCGCGACTAGCGGGAGTTGGCGAGCAGTACTTC
TRBJ1-2 | . | few | TRBV5-1 | CASSFGQYYGYTF | TGCGCCAGCAGCTTCGGACAGTACTATGGCTACACCTTC
TRBJ1-3 | TRBD1 | many | TRBV6-1 | CASSATEGARNTIYF | TGTGCCAGCAGTGCTACAGAGGGGGCGAGGAACACCATATATTTT
TRBJ2-7 | TRBD2 | . | TRBV4-1 | CASSQDRLAESCEQYF | TGCGCCAGCAGCCAAGATCGACTAGCGGAATCCTGCGAGCAGTACTTC
TRBJ1-2 | . | many | TRBV30 | CAWSRGASYGYTF | TGTGCCTGGAGTCGCGGGGCAAGCTATGGCTACACCTTC
TRBJ2-7 | . | many | TRBV30 | CAWSVGGSLREQYF | TGTGCCTGGAGTGTAGGGGGAAGTTTACGTGAGCAGTACTTC
TRBJ2-3 | TRBD2 | many | TRBV2 | CASSKNPGGDTDTQYF | TGTGCCAGCAGTAAAAACCCGGGAGGCGACACAGATACGCAGTATTTT
TRBJ2-1 | TRBD2 | . | TRBV14 | CASSQAVWGVSGGTSDFGEQFF | TGTGCCAGCAGCCAAGCCGTTTGGGGGGTTAGTGGTGGGACTAGCGATTTCGGTGAGCAGTTCTTC
TRBJ2-5 | TRBD2 | . | TRBV6-5 | CASSYLAGGFGETQYF | TGTGCCAGCAGTTACTTAGCGGGAGGATTTGGAGAGACCCAGTACTTC
TRBJ2-1 | . | many | TRBV24-1 | CATSDLKGAHNEQFF | TGTGCCACCAGTGACTTGAAGGGTGCGCACAATGAGCAGTTCTTC
TRBJ2-2 | . | . | TRBV27 | CASSFSGAGELFF | TGTGCCAGCAGTTTTTCAGGTGCCGGGGAGCTGTTTTTT
TRBJ1-1 | . | many | TRBV29-1 | CSVDRGASDTEAFF | TGCAGCGTTGATAGGGGGGCGTCGGACACTGAAGCTTTCTTT
TRBJ2-7 | . | many | TRBV20-1 | CSASWGFSYEQYF | TGCAGTGCTAGTTGGGGCTTCTCCTACGAGCAGTACTTC
TRBJ1-2 | TRBD1 | few | TRBV6-5 | CASSFDRVVGGYTF | TGTGCCAGCAGTTTCGACAGGGTAGTCGGTGGCTACACCTTC
TRBJ2-5 | TRBD2 | few | TRBV6-1 | CASGGLAVQETQYF | TGTGCCAGCGGGGGACTAGCGGTCCAAGAGACCCAGTACTTC
TRBJ2-3 | TRBD2 | many | TRBV27 | CASSLSLAALTDTQYF | TGTGCCAGCAGTTTGTCGCTAGCGGCCCTCACAGATACGCAGTATTTT
TRBJ2-1 | TRBD2 | . | TRBV13 | CASSWLSSGRAHEQFF | TGTGCCAGCAGCTGGTTGTCAAGCGGGAGGGCCCATGAGCAGTTCTTC
TRBJ2-3 | TRBD2 | many | TRBV28 | CASSPGGRETDTQYF | TGTGCCAGCAGCCCCGGCGGGAGGGAGACAGATACGCAGTATTTT
TRBJ2-1 | TRBD2 | . | TRBV3-1 | CASSQEVRAGAGSNEQFF | TGTGCCAGCAGCCAAGAGGTGCGAGCGGGAGCGGGTAGCAATGAGCAGTTCTTC
TRBJ2-4 | . | few | TRBV6-1 | CASGARRQGIQYF | TGTGCCTCGGGGGCAAGGCGCCAGGGTATTCAGTACTTC
TRBJ1-2 | TRBD1 | many | TRBV28 | CASRSTSGQPYGYTF | TGTGCCAGCAGGTCCACTTCGGGACAGCCGTATGGCTACACCTTC
TRBJ1-4 | TRBD1 | many | TRBV20-1 | CSARDAGGYEKLFF | TGCAGTGCTAGAGATGCAGGGGGCTATGAAAAACTGTTTTTT
TRBJ1-1 | . | few | TRBV9 | CASSVDPLMNTEAFF | TGTGCCAGCAGCGTAGATCCACTTATGAACACTGAAGCTTTCTTT
TRBJ2-7 | . | many | TRBV27 | CASSYSPAYEQYF | TGTGCCAGCAGTTATTCCCCCGCCTACGAGCAGTACTTC
TRBJ2-5 | . | few | TRBV11-2 | CASSLDPGNRETQYF | TGTGCCAGCAGCTTAGATCCAGGGAATAGGGAGACCCAGTACTTC
TRBJ2-6 | TRBD1 | few | TRBV27 | CASSADRVTGANVLTF | TGTGCCAGCAGTGCCGACAGGGTCACTGGGGCCAACGTCCTGACTTTC